The rows below give T cell receptor beta chains drawn from one sample of a study of T cells in tumors after PD-1 blockade. The assay was immunoSEQ multiplex PCR, and TCRdb's table has in-frame clones only and misses some. The sample has over 8,000 clones, 50% to 70% seen once. The specimen comprised tumor tissue, sampled after anti-PD-1 treatment. The receptor source for this set is a human donor with basal cell carcinoma. CDR3s leave out the opening cysteine and the closing phenylalanine or tryptophan. Each record gives: J gene, clone size, V gene, CDR3 protein. Not all rows give a size; the values are once, few, many and, for expanded clones, a class.

TRBJ1-1	.	TRBV6-5	ASRRTGGDTEAF
TRBJ2-7	few	TRBV2	ASGTKTYEQY
TRBJ1-4	.	TRBV24-1	ATSDPLGKLF
TRBJ1-5	.	TRBV10-1	ASRPTQPQH
TRBJ2-1	.	TRBV4-3	ASSRRGQALDEQF
TRBJ1-1	few	TRBV5-1	ASSSLNGGKTEAF
TRBJ2-7	.	TRBV5-1	ASSLAAGGHYEQY
TRBJ2-3	.	TRBV6-5	ASSSEIFADTQY
TRBJ2-2	.	TRBV4-3	ASSQDLTSQGTGELF
TRBJ1-6	.	TRBV27	ASRRGQGDSPLH
TRBJ2-5	.	TRBV6-2/TRBV6-3	ASSRPASQETQY
TRBJ2-3	.	TRBV18	ASSLAGSTDTQY
TRBJ2-4	.	TRBV30	AWGQTKNIQY
TRBJ1-2	.	TRBV4-2	ASSRDGTPYGYT
TRBJ2-3	.	TRBV6-5	ASRRQGTQY
TRBJ2-3	.	TRBV4-2	ASSQRGLAGTDTQY
TRBJ2-3	medium-sized	TRBV7-8	ASSLTIGTQY
TRBJ2-7	few	TRBV7-8	ASSLDRGYEQY
TRBJ2-3	.	TRBV6-5	ASSYQGQRTDTQY
TRBJ1-2	.	TRBV28	ASSRVRRDGYT
TRBJ1-3	few	TRBV18	ASSPDRDGFSGNTIY
TRBJ1-5	.	TRBV7-2	ASRPTGGGQPQH
TRBJ1-6	few	TRBV6-2/TRBV6-3	ASSYARKYSPLH
TRBJ2-3	.	TRBV19	ASSPQTDTQY
TRBJ2-3	.	TRBV27	ASSLAGTSGQGSQY
TRBJ2-5	.	TRBV13	ASSLGRSQETQY
TRBJ2-1	.	TRBV19	ASSPRHGFNEQF
TRBJ2-1	once	TRBV30	ASARQGGNEQF
TRBJ2-3	.	TRBV5-5	ASSLHPDRAGTDTQY
TRBJ2-7	.	TRBV28	ASSFGRDYEQY
TRBJ2-1	.	TRBV7-8	ASSLGSYNEQF
TRBJ2-3	.	TRBV5-4	ASSLGGDTQY
TRBJ1-3	.	TRBV6-6	ASIKGARGNTIY
TRBJ1-2	large	TRBV5-1	ASSLAEQRGYT
TRBJ1-5	.	TRBV19	ASSIAVPDNQPQH
TRBJ1-2	medium-sized	TRBV9	ASSPSTGLNDYGYT
TRBJ1-2	.	TRBV9	ASSVMSGTGYT
TRBJ2-7	medium-sized	TRBV2	ASSEGSTNH
TRBJ2-1	.	TRBV11-3	ASSQDPSSYNEQF
TRBJ1-5	.	TRBV6-2/TRBV6-3	ASSLVWVNQPQH
TRBJ2-1	.	TRBV7-8	ASSQGLHNEQF
TRBJ1-2	.	TRBV5-1	ASSREEEAYGYT
TRBJ1-1	.	TRBV6-2/TRBV6-3	ASSPWTYEAF
TRBJ2-6	.	TRBV30	AWSHKQSGANVLT
TRBJ2-2	few	TRBV7-8	ASSLWGGNTGELF
TRBJ2-2	.	TRBV7-2	ASSLGSGNTGELF
TRBJ2-6	large	TRBV15	ATSRDLFTSGANVLT
TRBJ1-1	.	TRBV7-2	ASSSLWGTEAF
TRBJ1-2	.	TRBV14	ASSQDPGYGYT
TRBJ1-4	few	TRBV19	ASSPGLSNEKLF
TRBJ2-1	.	TRBV24-1	ATSEPIGTSGGDEQF